Given below is one T cell receptor (beta chain) in context. Which antigen it targets is not known. Qualities for individual bases were not recorded, and no much larger clone is one base off. This specimen comes from a study of Graves' ophthalmopathy and Graves' hyperthyroidism (dated by TCRdb to about 2018). The study in broad terms: Stable hyperthyroidism was defined as no progression to ophthalmopathy within 18 months of follow-up. The study used TCR beta repertoire signatures to distinguish Graves' ophthalmopathy from Graves' hyperthyroidism and to predict progression to ophthalmopathy. In total, under 150 blood samples were TCR-sequenced: around 42 ophthalmopathy, 80 or so hyperthyroidism and approximately 17 hyperthyroidism-to-ophthalmopathy patients. To explore V-J signatures that separate ophthalmopathy from hyperthyroidism, a discovery set of 95 to 100 patients was enrolled, consisting of about 45 with ophthalmopathy and some 59 with stable hyperthyroidism. The independent validation cohort included under 20 hyperthyroidism patients plus 17 patients who later progressed from hyperthyroidism to ophthalmopathy. T-cell repertoires of thyroid tissue and blood were compared in over 5 hyperthyroidism patients. After sampling, hyperthyroidism patients received methimazole starting at 30 mg daily, and ophthalmopathy patients received high-dose intravenous methylprednisolone.

V is pared back by 11 bases and J by 3 bases, with 16 bases lying between the germline termini. Including the terminal cysteine and phenylalanine, the CDR3 comprises 13 residues. Here the CDR3 DNA is all that survives: 39 bases in frame from base 1. Looking up the germline V gene (reference sequence) yields CDR1 SEHNR and CDR2 FQNEAQ. The hyperthyroidism patients were 18 to 65 years old and newly diagnosed, with a disease duration of less than 2 months. Patients with other autoimmune diseases, uncontrolled infections, pregnancy or lactation were excluded. Clinical symptoms, serum thyroxine, TRAb, thyroid ultrasound and orbital computed tomography formed the basis of the diagnosis. Trizol reagent was used to extract the total RNA, and its quality was then checked on an Agilent 2100 Bioanalyzer. TCR beta CDR3 regions were amplified from RNA transcripts for repertoire sequencing. A first-round RT-PCR used HTBI primers with the Qiagen OneStep RT-PCR kit, followed by a second-round multiplex PCR, size selection and purification. Libraries were sequenced paired-end with 100 bp reads on an Illumina HiSeq2000. The study's own analysis went as follows. SOAPnuke was used to process the reads, throwing out any read that had adapters, had uncalled bases, had a mean Phred below 15, or lacked an exact constant-primer or identifier match. COPE v1.2.5 was used to merge high-quality paired reads. Each unique nucleotide sequence was defined as a clonotype, and clonotypes were aligned to IMGT TRB V, D and J references with MiTCR v1.1. The analysis was limited to V-J combinations with a frequency above 0.0001, which together covered more than 99% of repertoires. For each V-J combination, a TCR clonal expansion and chaos score was defined as the ratio of F50 clonal expansion to chaos observed in the TCRdist matrix. Welch's t-statistics and random forest were used to narrow the features down to more than 10 V-J combinations, which were then fed into a naive Bayes classifier. Thyroid-blood repertoire similarity was quantified with the Morisita-Horn index. The public reads were quality trimmed at Q25 with fastp and then assembled into clones with MiXCR by TCRdb, keeping productive beta chains. Duplicate CDR3 protein sequences are folded into a single record with the most common DNA and genes. These V and J calls are TCRdb output, not the study's own analysis. The sample table holds around 1.1 million distinct CDR3 sequences, of which roughly 35% were seen once. The ten biggest clones cover 8.5% to 14% of the sample.

Study-level results and caveats: No statistical method was used to predetermine the sample size, and group allocation was not hidden from the investigators. Most of the expanded thyroid clonotypes with a frequency above 0.001 were also detected in blood, and it was suggested that the thyroid immune response may be reflected by blood repertoires. Ophthalmopathy was separated from stable hyperthyroidism by the 13-signature model with about 88% sensitivity and less than 82% specificity in cross-validation and with 80%/75% in the test set. In validation, the model predicted ophthalmopathy progression with about 64% sensitivity and roughly 78% specificity; around twelve predicted patients were CT-confirmed with GO in a median of approximately six months.

The sample comprised peripheral blood or thyroid tissue (not recorded which). The sequence is built from TRBV7-9 and TRBJ1-2; confidence is insufficient to name the D gene. This clonotype was obtained from an adult man with Graves' hyperthyroidism. The encoded CDR3 is CAWSPRRDYGYTF. The sequenced DNA is TGTGCCTGGAGTCCGCGACGGGACTATGGCTACACCTTC.